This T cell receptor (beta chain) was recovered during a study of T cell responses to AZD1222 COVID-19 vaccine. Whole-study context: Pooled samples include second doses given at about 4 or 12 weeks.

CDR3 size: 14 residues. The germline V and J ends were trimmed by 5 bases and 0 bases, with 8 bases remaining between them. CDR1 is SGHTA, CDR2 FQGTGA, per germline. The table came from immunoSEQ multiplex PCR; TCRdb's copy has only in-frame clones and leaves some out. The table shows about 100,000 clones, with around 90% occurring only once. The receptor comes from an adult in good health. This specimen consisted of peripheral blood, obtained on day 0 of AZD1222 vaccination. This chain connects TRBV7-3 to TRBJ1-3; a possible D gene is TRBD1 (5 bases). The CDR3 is CASSRDVSGNTIYF. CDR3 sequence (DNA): TGTGCCAGCAGCAGGGACGTCTCTGGAAACACCATATATTTT.